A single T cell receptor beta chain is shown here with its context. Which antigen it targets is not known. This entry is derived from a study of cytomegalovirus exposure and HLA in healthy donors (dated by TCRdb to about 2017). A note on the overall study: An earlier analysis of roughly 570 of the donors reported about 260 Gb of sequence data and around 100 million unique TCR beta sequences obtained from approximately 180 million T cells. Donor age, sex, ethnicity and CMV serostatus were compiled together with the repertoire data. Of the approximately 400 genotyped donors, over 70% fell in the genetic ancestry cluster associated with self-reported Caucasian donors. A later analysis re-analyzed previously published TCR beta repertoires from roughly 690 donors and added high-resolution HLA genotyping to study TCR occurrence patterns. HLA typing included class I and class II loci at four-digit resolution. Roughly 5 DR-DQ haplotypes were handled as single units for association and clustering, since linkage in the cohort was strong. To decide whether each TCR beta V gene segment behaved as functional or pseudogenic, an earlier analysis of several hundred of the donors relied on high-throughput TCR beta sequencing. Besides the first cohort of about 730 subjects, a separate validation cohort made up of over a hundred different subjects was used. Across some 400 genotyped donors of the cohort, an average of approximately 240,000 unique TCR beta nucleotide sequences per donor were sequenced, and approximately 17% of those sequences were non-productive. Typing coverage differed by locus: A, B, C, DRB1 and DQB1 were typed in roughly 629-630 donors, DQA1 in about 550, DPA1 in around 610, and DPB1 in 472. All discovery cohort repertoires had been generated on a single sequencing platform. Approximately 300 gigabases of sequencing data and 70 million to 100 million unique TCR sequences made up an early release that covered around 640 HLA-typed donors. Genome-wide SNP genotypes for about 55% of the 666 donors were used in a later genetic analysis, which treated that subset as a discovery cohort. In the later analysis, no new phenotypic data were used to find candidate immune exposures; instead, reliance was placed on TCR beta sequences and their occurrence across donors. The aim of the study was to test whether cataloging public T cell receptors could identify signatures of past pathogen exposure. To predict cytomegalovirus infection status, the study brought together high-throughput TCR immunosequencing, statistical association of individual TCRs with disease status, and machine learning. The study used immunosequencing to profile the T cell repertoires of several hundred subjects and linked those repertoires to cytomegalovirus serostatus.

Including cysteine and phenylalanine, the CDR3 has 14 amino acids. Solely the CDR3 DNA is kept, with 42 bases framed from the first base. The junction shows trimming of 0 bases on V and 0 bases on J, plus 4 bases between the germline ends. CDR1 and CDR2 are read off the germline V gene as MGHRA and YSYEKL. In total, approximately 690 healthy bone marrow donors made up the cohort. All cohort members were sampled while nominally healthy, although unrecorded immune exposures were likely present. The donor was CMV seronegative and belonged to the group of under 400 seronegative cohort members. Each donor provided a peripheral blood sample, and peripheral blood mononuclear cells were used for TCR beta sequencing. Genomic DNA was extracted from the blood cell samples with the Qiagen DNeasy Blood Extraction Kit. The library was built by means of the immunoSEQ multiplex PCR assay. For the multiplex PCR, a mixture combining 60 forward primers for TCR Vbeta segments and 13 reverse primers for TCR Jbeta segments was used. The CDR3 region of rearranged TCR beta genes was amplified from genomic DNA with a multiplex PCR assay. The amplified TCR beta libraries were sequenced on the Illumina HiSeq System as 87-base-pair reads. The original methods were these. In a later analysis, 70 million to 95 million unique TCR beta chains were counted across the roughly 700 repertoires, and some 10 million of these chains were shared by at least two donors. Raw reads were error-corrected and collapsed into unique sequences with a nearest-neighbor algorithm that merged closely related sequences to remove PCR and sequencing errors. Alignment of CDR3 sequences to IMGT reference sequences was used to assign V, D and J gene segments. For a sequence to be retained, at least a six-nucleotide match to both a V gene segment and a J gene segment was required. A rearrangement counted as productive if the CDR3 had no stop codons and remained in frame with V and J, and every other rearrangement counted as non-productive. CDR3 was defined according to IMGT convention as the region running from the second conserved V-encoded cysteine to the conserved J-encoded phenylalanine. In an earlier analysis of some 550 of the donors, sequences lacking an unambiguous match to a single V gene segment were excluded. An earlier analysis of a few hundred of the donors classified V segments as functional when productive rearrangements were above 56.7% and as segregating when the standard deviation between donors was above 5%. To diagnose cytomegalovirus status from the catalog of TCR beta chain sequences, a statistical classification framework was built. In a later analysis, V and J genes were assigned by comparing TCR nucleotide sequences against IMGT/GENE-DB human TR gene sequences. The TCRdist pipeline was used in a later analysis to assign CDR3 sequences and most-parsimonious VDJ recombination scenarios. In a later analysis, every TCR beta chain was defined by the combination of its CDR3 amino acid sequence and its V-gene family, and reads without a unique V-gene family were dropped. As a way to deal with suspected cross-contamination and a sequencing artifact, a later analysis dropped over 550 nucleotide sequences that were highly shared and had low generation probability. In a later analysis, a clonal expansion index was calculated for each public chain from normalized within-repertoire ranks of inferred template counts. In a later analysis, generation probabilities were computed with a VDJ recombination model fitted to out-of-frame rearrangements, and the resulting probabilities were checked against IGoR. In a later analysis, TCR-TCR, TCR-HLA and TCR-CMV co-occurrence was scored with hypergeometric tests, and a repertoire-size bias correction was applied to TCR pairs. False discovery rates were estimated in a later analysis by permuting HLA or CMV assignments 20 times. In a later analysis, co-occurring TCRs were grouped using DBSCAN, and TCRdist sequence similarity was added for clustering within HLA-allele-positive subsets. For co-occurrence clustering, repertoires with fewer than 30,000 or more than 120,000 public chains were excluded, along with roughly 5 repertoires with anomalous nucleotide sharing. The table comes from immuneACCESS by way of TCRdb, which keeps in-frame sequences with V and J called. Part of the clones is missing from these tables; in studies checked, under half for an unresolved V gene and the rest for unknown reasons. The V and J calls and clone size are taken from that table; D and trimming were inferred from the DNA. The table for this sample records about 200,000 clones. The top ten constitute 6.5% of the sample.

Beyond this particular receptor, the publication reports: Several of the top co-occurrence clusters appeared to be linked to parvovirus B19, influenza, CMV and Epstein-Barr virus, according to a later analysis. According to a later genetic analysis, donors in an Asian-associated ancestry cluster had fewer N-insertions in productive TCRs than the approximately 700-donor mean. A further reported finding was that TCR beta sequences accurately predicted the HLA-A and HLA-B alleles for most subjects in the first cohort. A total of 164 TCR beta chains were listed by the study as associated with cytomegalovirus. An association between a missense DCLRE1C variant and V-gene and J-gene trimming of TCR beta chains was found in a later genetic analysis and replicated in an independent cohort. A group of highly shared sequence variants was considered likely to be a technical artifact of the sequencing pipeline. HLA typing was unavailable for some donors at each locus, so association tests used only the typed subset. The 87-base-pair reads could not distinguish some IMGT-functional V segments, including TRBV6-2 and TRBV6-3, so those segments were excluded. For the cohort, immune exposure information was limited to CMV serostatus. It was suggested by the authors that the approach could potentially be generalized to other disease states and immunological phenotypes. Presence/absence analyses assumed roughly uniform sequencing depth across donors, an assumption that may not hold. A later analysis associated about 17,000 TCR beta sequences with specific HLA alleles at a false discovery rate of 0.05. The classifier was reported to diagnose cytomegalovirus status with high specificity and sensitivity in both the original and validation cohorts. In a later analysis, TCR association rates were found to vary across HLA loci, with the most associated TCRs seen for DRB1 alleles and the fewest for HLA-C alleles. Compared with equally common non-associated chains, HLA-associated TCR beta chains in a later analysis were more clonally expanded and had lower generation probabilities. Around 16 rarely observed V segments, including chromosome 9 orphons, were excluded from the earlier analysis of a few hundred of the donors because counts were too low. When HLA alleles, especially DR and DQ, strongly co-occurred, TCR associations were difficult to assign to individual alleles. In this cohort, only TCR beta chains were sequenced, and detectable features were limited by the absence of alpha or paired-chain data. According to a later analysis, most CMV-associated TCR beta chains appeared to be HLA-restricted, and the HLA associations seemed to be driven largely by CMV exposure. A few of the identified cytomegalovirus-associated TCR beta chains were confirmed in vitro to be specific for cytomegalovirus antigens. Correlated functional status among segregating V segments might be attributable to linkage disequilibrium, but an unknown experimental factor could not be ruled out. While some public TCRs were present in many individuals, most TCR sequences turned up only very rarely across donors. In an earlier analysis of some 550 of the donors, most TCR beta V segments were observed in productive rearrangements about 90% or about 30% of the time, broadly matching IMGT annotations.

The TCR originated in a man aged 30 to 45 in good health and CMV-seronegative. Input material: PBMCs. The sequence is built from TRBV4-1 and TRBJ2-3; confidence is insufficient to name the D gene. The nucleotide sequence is TGCGCCAGCAGCCAAGATCATAGCACAGATACGCAGTATTTT. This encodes CASSQDHSTDTQYF.